This entry lists 29 T cell receptor beta chains sequenced from one sample in a study of blood T cells in healthy people across ages. Primed by a sample-barcoded 5' primer and a J-beta primer mix, a second PCR proceeded for 7 to 11 cycles. Via MiXCR, TCRdb re-called the 5' RACE reads, giving one row per CDR3 protein. The sample yields some 640,000 distinct CDR3 sequences, roughly 31% seen once. Sample: blood. The receptors shown here come from a woman aged 80 or older in good health.

The chain carries TRBV11-1 and TRBJ2-7, with 10 bases lining up with TRBD2. This CDR3 is built from 13 residues. Germline lookup yields CDR1 SGHAT and CDR2 FQDESV (reference sequence). V lost 8 bases, J lost 4 bases, and 5 bases stayed unmatched. CDR3 protein: CASRETSGYEQYF. The CDR3 coding sequence is TGTGCCAGCCGGGAGACTAGCGGGTACGAGCAGTACTTC.

On this clonotype itself: This may come from a read error, since a much larger clone is one base off. V gene TRBV6-5 combines with J gene TRBJ2-7; 7 nucleotides agree with TRBD1. CDR3 length equals 13 residues. V was clipped by 6 bases and J by 5 bases; unmatched bases: 7. Per the germline V gene, CDR1 is MNHEY and CDR2 is SVGAGI. The chain's CDR3 is CASRGRGFDEQYF. DNA of the CDR3: TGTGCCAGCAGGGGCAGGGGGTTCGACGAGCAGTACTTC.

This chain links TRBV3-1 with TRBJ1-1; 8 bases align to TRBD1. The CDR3 covers 18 residues. Germline CDR1 and CDR2: LGHDT and YNNKEL (reference sequence). Unmatched junction bases numbered 14, after V lost 2 bases and J lost 3 bases. The CDR3 DNA sequence: TGTGCCAGCAGCCAACCGGACAGGGCTGGCCTGCCGGACACTGAAGCTTTCTTT. Translating gives CASSQPDRAGLPDTEAFF.

Ten or more counts support this clonotype. The chain has TRBV5-1 and TRBJ2-1; D unclear. CDR3 length: 13 amino acids. V gave up 2 bases and J gave up 7 bases, with 10 bases separating them. The germline gives CDR1 SGHRS, CDR2 YFSETQ. This chain's CDR3 is CASSLGRSNEQFF. CDR3 sequence (DNA): TGCGCCAGCAGCTTAGGCCGTAGTAATGAGCAGTTCTTC.

Only a few counts were recorded for this clonotype. J is TRBJ2-1 and V is TRBV7-6; TRBD1 or TRBD2 may be the D gene (6 bases each). There are 16 residues in the CDR3. Germline loops: CDR1 SGHVS, CDR2 FNYEAQ. Between the trimmed V and J ends, which lost 1 base and 4 bases, there was a span of 14 bases. CDR3 sequence (DNA): TGTGCCAGCAGCTTAGGGGGGGCTGGACCATACAATGAGCAGTTCTTC. It codes for CASSLGGAGPYNEQFF. The full variable domain, its missing parts supplied by reference TRBV7-6 and TRBJ2-1, is GAGVSQSPRYKVTKRGQDVALRCDPISGHVSLYWYRQALGQGPEFLTYFNYEAQQDKSGLPNDRFSAERPEGSISTLTIQRTEQRDSAMYRCASSLGGAGPYNEQFFGPGTRLTVL.

This clonotype was found once. The chain carries TRBV11-3 and TRBJ2-7, with TRBD1 identical over 7 bases. CDR1 is SGHNT, CDR2 YENEEA, per germline. The trim removed 5 bases at V and 5 bases at J, leaving 9 bases unmatched. The CDR3 is 14 residues long. Here the CDR3 DNA reads TGTGCCAGCAGCAGGACAGGTGTCGTGAACGAGCAGTACTTC. It yields the protein CASSRTGVVNEQYF.

This chain joins TRBV11-1 and TRBJ2-5; possibly TRBD2 for D (6 bases). The CDR3 sequence is 14 residues long. With 3 bases removed from V and 3 bases from J, the gap between germline ends came to 11 bases. The germline CDR1 and CDR2 sequences are SGHAT and FQDESV (reference sequence). The CDR3 is CASSFGGDEETQYF. CDR3 nucleotides: TGTGCCAGCAGCTTCGGAGGGGACGAAGAGACCCAGTACTTC.

This clonotype was detected many times. This rearrangement joins TRBV20-1 to TRBJ1-2; D is unresolved. The V end was cut by 2 bases, the J end by 4 bases, with 11 bases between. This CDR3 contains 13 residues. CDR1 DFQATT and CDR2 SNEGSKA come from the germline V gene (reference sequence). CDR3 in amino acids: CSARRASGYGYTF. As DNA, the CDR3 is TGCAGTGCTAGAAGGGCAAGTGGCTATGGCTACACCTTC.

The chain links TRBV19 to TRBJ2-5; D not resolved. Trimming pared 10 bases from V and 2 bases from J, leaving 8 bases between. This CDR3 spans 11 amino acids. From germline, CDR1 is LNHDA and CDR2 SQIVND (reference sequence). This chain's CDR3 is CATQRQETQYF. The CDR3 nucleotides are TGTGCCACCCAGAGACAAGAGACCCAGTACTTC.

This clonotype has at least ten counts. The chain links TRBV20-1 to TRBJ2-7, with a weak D call TRBD1 (5 bases). CDR1 is DFQATT, CDR2 SNEGSKA, per germline (reference sequence). The V end lost 4 bases, the J end lost 1 base, and 14 bases lay between the germline ends. This CDR3 is built from 14 residues. The CDR3 DNA sequence: TGCAGTGCTAACCGTCAGGGTGGTTCCTACGAGCAGTACTTC. Translated: CSANRQGGSYEQYF.

This chain uses TRBV7-3 with TRBJ1-2, with D possibly being TRBD1 (5 bases). V dropped 4 bases and J dropped 8 bases, with 14 bases sitting between them. This CDR3 comprises 13 residues. In germline, CDR1 is SGHTA, CDR2 FQGTGA. DNA of the CDR3: TGTGCCAGCAGCTCCTCCCGCGGGGACGGCTACACCTTC. Amino acids: CASSSSRGDGYTF.

The rearrangement links TRBV5-8 to TRBJ2-2; no clear D. Trimming cost V 6 bases and J 6 bases, with 9 bases left between them. The CDR3 extends over 12 amino acids. Per the germline V gene, CDR1 is SGHTS and CDR2 is YDEGEE. The CDR3 nucleotides are TGTGCCAGCACCCTTTATCCCGGGGAGCTGTTTTTT. Translated: CASTLYPGELFF.

This clonotype appeared many times. The chain uses TRBV20-1 and TRBJ1-2; D possibly corresponds to TRBD1 (6 bases). Germline V gene lookup returns CDR1 DFQATT and CDR2 SNEGSKA (reference sequence). This CDR3 has 13 amino acids. Trimming cost V 3 bases and J 10 bases, with 18 bases left between them. CDR3 sequence: CSARAGQGRPYTF. As DNA, the CDR3 is TGCAGTGCTAGGGCGGGACAAGGGAGGCCCTACACCTTC.

This clonotype was seen more than once but under ten times. This clone may be a read error of a much larger clone one base away. This rearrangement joins TRBV7-3 to TRBJ2-5; D may be TRBD1 or TRBD2 (5 bases each). V lost 1 base to trimming and J lost 11 bases, with 20 bases between them. Germline loops: CDR1 SGHTA, CDR2 FQGTGA. CDR3 length equals 15 residues. The chain's CDR3 is CASSLIGAALNEQYF. The CDR3 DNA reads TGTGCCAGCAGCTTAATCGGGGCAGCCTTGAATGAGCAGTACTTC.

This clonotype was seen ten or more times. The genes are TRBV7-3 and TRBJ2-7; possibly TRBD1 for D (6 bases). Germline V gives CDR1 SGHTA, CDR2 FQGTGA. CDR3 length: 13 residues. V lost 5 bases, J lost 2 bases, and 10 bases lay in between. CDR3 coding DNA: TGTGCCAGCAGCCCGGGACAAACCTACGAGCAGTACTTC. It codes for CASSPGQTYEQYF.

This clonotype was found a few times. A much larger clonotype is one base distant, so this may be a read error. This chain joins TRBV5-5 and TRBJ2-1; the match to TRBD2 covers 7 bases. Trimming cost V 0 bases and J 2 bases; bases outside gene matches: 11. The CDR3 loop spans 18 amino acids. Germline loops: CDR1 SGHKS, CDR2 YYEKEE (reference sequence). As DNA, the CDR3 is TGTGCCAGCAGCTTGGCAAGGAACGGGGGGTTTACCTACAATGAGCAGTTCTTC. Its translation is CASSLARNGGFTYNEQFF. Complete variable domain (other parts from reference TRBV5-5 and TRBJ2-1): DAGVTQSPTHLIKTRGQQVTLRCSPISGHKSVSWYQQVLGQGPQFIFQYYEKEERGRGNFPDRFSARQFPNYSSELNVNALLLGDSALYLCASSLARNGGFTYNEQFFGPGTRLTVL.

In its sample, this clonotype was seen many times. The CDR3 protein is CASSQEAGRGYTF. CDR3 nucleotides: TGCGCCAGCAGCCAAGAGGCGGGAAGGGGCTACACCTTC. This chain uses TRBV4-3 with TRBJ1-2; D not certain. The CDR3 covers 13 residues. Germline CDR1 reads LGHNA; CDR2 reads YSLEER. The V end lost 0 bases, the J end lost 8 bases, and 10 bases lay between the germline ends.

A few counts support this clonotype. The chain combines TRBV4-2 with TRBJ1-4; D remains ambiguous. V was pared by 7 bases and J by 13 bases, with 19 bases between. The CDR3 consists of 13 residues. The germline V gene encodes CDR1 LGHNA and CDR2 YNFKEQ. The CDR3 nucleotides are TGTGCCAGCACCGCCGCGGGTAGGTCCAGACTGTTTTTT. Translating gives CASTAAGRSRLFF.

In its sample, this clonotype was seen many times. The chain combines TRBV5-1 with TRBJ1-1; 9 nucleotides line up with TRBD1. The germline V gene encodes CDR1 SGHRS and CDR2 YFSETQ. The length of the CDR3 is 13 residues. V dropped 3 bases and J dropped 5; count of bases not matched to a gene: 2. CDR3: CASSWTGVTEAFF. The CDR3 DNA sequence: TGCGCCAGCAGCTGGACAGGGGTAACTGAAGCTTTCTTT.

This clonotype was seen only a few times. A much larger clone differs by one base, so this may be a read error. The chain is built from TRBV9 and TRBJ1-2; 9 bases match TRBD1. Germline CDR1 and CDR2: SGDLS and YYNGEE. The CDR3 contains 17 residues. The CDR3 loop is CTSSATIGTGTFYGYTF. CDR3 nucleotides: TGTACCAGCAGCGCCACCATAGGGACAGGGACTTTCTATGGCTACACCTTC.

This clonotype was picked up many times. V usage is TRBV12-3 or TRBV12-4 and J usage is TRBJ2-5; TRBD1 agrees at 8 bases. This CDR3 has 13 residues. V lost 6 bases to trimming and J lost 3 bases; unmatched junction nucleotides: 3. The CDR3 loop reads CASRRTGKETQYF. The DNA of the CDR3 is TGTGCCAGCAGGAGGACAGGGAAAGAGACCCAGTACTTC.

This clonotype was observed at least ten times. The chain recombines TRBV10-3 with TRBJ2-7; no definite D call. Germline loops: CDR1 ENHRY, CDR2 SYGVKD. V lost 5 bases, J lost 2 bases, and 4 bases lay in between. This CDR3 comprises 11 residues. DNA for the CDR3: TGTGCCATCAGTTCAGCCTACGAGCAGTACTTC. It yields the protein CAISSAYEQYF.

This chain uses TRBV7-2 with TRBJ1-1, with 7 positions matching TRBD1. V lost 1 base, J lost 6 bases, and 8 bases stayed unmatched. The CDR3 totals 15 residues. The germline V gene encodes CDR1 SGHTA and CDR2 FQGNSA. The CDR3 sequence is CASSLVIQGLPEAFF. As DNA, the CDR3 is TGTGCCAGCAGCTTAGTCATACAGGGGTTGCCTGAAGCTTTCTTT.

V usage is TRBV7-2 and J usage is TRBJ2-7, with D hard to call. The germline V and J ends were trimmed by 7 bases and 7 bases, with 11 bases remaining between them. The CDR3 is 11 residues long. Germline CDR1 SGHTA, CDR2 FQGNSA. This chain's CDR3 is CASTPNNEQYF. As DNA, the CDR3 is TGTGCCAGCACCCCTAACAATGAGCAGTACTTC.

This clonotype has just a few counts. One base away lies a much larger clone, so this may be a sequencing read error. Written as DNA, the CDR3 is TGCGCCAGCGGCCAAGATTGGGCAGGGATAGGAGGCTACACCTTC. It codes for CASGQDWAGIGGYTF. The gene calls are TRBV4-3 and TRBJ1-2; possibly TRBD1 for D (5 bases). Germline CDR1 and CDR2: LGHNA and YSLEER. The length of the CDR3 is 15 residues.

This clonotype was recorded at least ten times. The CDR3 is CASSQVSSPLEFF. Here the CDR3 DNA reads TGTGCCAGCAGCCAAGTATCGTCGCCCTTGGAGTTCTTC. V usage is TRBV4-2 and J usage is TRBJ2-1; unclear D gene. This CDR3 is 13 amino acids long. Trimming stripped 1 base from V and 14 bases from J, with 15 bases between. Germline loops: CDR1 LGHNA, CDR2 YNFKEQ.

V usage is TRBV20-1 and J usage is TRBJ2-7; perhaps D is TRBD1 or TRBD2 (5 bases each). V was clipped by 2 bases and J by 2 bases, with 13 bases between them. CDR3 size: 14 residues. CDR1 and CDR2 from the germline V gene are DFQATT and SNEGSKA (reference sequence). The CDR3, as DNA: TGCAGTGCTAGAAGCGTCGGGACCCCCTACGAGCAGTACTTC. Translation: CSARSVGTPYEQYF.

A remark on this clonotype: A read error is possible here, since a much larger clone lies one base away. The rearrangement joins TRBV2 to TRBJ2-7; 12 nucleotides match TRBD2. The CDR3 has 14 amino acids. Germline CDR1 reads SNHLY; CDR2 reads FYNNEI. This CDR3 reads CAILAGGFSCEQYF. DNA for the CDR3: TGTGCCATACTAGCGGGGGGTTTCTCCTGCGAGCAGTACTTC.

The chain is built from TRBV2 and TRBJ1-2, with D maybe TRBD1 (6 bases). CDR3 length: 13 residues. V was pared by 6 bases and J by 3 bases, with 11 bases between. The germline V gene encodes CDR1 SNHLY and CDR2 FYNNEI. The chain's CDR3 is CASRGGGHYGYTF. The CDR3 nucleotides read TGTGCCAGCAGGGGTGGGGGGCACTATGGCTACACCTTC.